This T cell receptor (beta chain) emerged from a study of T cell responses to AZD1222 COVID-19 vaccine. Whole-study results and caveats: Among the donors, most were white British and more were female, and clonal diversity was possibly underestimated. Vaccine-related CD4 TCRs covered spike, predominating at 160-218 and 743-854.

Turning to this clone: Antigen specificity is unknown.

Clones were sequenced by immunoSEQ multiplex PCR, and TCRdb holds only the in-frame ones, with some missing. The table includes about 100,000 clones, more than 80% detected once. Germline V gene data show CDR1 as SGHRS and CDR2 as YFSETQ. The CDR3 runs 15 residues. V was pared by 5 bases and J by 0 bases, with 11 bases between. The receptor comes from an adult in good health. This material consisted of peripheral blood, taken on day 0 of AZD1222 vaccination. V and J are TRBV5-1 and TRBJ2-2; D not resolved. The CDR3 protein is CASRPLETNTGELFF. The CDR3 DNA reads as TGCGCCAGCAGACCCCTAGAGACGAACACCGGGGAGCTGTTTTTT.